Listed below are T cell receptor beta chains from one sample, sequenced in a study of response to subunit inactivated influenza vaccine. A single record per CDR3 protein comes from TCRdb applying MiXCR to the RT-PCR reads. The table lists roughly 650,000 distinct CDR3 sequences, 12% to 15% of them singletons, with around 7.6% in the top ten. The input for sequencing was PBMCs from blood, taken 14 to 15 days before vaccination. These receptors were taken from a man between 50 and 59 years old who received an inactivated influenza vaccine. CDR3s include the opening cysteine and the closing phenylalanine or tryptophan. A D gene is named only where the DNA matches it firmly. Clone size is shown for a subset of rows, as once, few, many or a class of expanded clone.

15 TRBJ2-7 few TRBV6-5 - TGTGCCAGCAGTTACTATGTCGAGGAAGGGGCCGAGCAGTACTTC CASSYYVEEGAEQYF
15 TRBJ1-2 - TRBV12-3/TRBV12-4 TRBD1 TGTGCCAGCAGTTCCCACGTCAACCACAGGGGTGGCTACACCTTC CASSSHVNHRGGYTF
15 TRBJ2-1 few TRBV5-1 TRBD1 TGCGCCAGCAGCTTGGAGGACAGGGGCAAGGATGAGCAGTTCTTC CASSLEDRGKDEQFF
14 TRBJ2-4 many TRBV6-1 - TGTGCCAGCAGTGTCGGGGGCGGTGGGGACATTCAGTACTTC CASSVGGGGDIQYF
15 TRBJ2-3 - TRBV6-2/TRBV6-3 - TGTGCCAGCAGCGATGCGGGGCGTAGCACAGATACGCAGTATTTT CASSDAGRSTDTQYF
16 TRBJ2-4 few TRBV12-3/TRBV12-4 TRBD1 TGTGCCAGCAGTTTGAGATTACAGGGGGCCAAAAACATTCAGTACTTC CASSLRLQGAKNIQYF
21 TRBJ2-1 few TRBV12-3/TRBV12-4 TRBD1 TGTGCCAGCAGTTTCCCCTACCCCTCTCCGGACAGGGAAGAGTATTACAATGAGCAGTTCTTC CASSFPYPSPDREEYYNEQFF
16 TRBJ2-3 - TRBV11-2 TRBD2 TGTGCCAGCAGCTTTGGGACTAGCGGGAGAACAGATACGCAGTATTTT CASSFGTSGRTDTQYF
13 TRBJ2-4 many TRBV5-1 TRBD2 TGCGCCAGCAGCTTGCTTCTGGGGGGGATTCAGTACTTC CASSLLLGGIQYF
13 TRBJ2-5 many TRBV20-1 - TGCAGTGCTAGAGATCGTGGACGGGAGACCCAGTACTTC CSARDRGRETQYF
14 TRBJ2-1 few TRBV19 TRBD1 TGTGCCAGTAGTATAGAACAGGGGAACAATGAGCAGTTCTTC CASSIEQGNNEQFF
18 TRBJ1-5 many TRBV28 - TGTGCCAGCAGTTTATCTATCGGGTTAGGGTCGGGCAATCAGCCCCAGCATTTT CASSLSIGLGSGNQPQHF
11 TRBJ1-2 many TRBV28 - TGTGCCAGCAGCTCACATTATGGCTACACCTTC CASSSHYGYTF
14 TRBJ2-3 - TRBV5-1 TRBD1 TGCGCCAGCAGCTTCGGACAGGGGGGAGATACGCAGTATTTT CASSFGQGGDTQYF
17 TRBJ2-6 - TRBV6-2/TRBV6-3 TRBD1 TGTGCCAGCAACGACGGACAGGGGGCGGCCGGGGCCAACGTCCTGACTTTC CASNDGQGAAGANVLTF
15 TRBJ2-3 few TRBV7-8 - TGTGCCAGCAGTCAAACCGGGACTTCCACAGATACGCAGTATTTT CASSQTGTSTDTQYF
13 TRBJ1-2 - TRBV20-1 - TGCAGTGCTAGTGGAGGGCAGACCTATGGCTACACCTTC CSASGGQTYGYTF
16 TRBJ2-7 - TRBV21-1 - TGTGCCAGCAGCAAAGCTGGCACAGGTTCCTTCCACGAGCAGTACTTC CASSKAGTGSFHEQYF
13 TRBJ1-5 few TRBV12-3/TRBV12-4 - TGTGCCAGCAGTTTTCGGGGAGGGCAGCCCCAGCATTTT CASSFRGGQPQHF
16 TRBJ2-1 few TRBV2 TRBD2 TGTGCCAGCAGAGTGAGCGGGGGTAAAAGAAGCAATGAGCAGTTCTTC CASRVSGGKRSNEQFF
16 TRBJ2-7 - TRBV12-3/TRBV12-4 - TGTGCCAGCACCTCCCTGGGGGGGCAAACTTCCTACGAGCAGTACTTC CASTSLGGQTSYEQYF
14 TRBJ2-7 few TRBV7-6 TRBD2 TGTGCCAGCAGCTTAGCTGGGACTACGGTCGAGCAGTACTTC CASSLAGTTVEQYF
11 TRBJ2-1 few TRBV6-2/TRBV6-3 - TGTGCCAGCAGCGACGGGGACGTGCAGTTCTTC CASSDGDVQFF
13 TRBJ2-1 - TRBV2 - TGTGCCAGCAGTGAAGGCACCTACAATGAGCAGTTCTTC CASSEGTYNEQFF
14 TRBJ2-7 - TRBV5-1 - TGCGCCAGCAGCTTGGCCCGGGCAAGGGACGAGCAGTACTTC CASSLARARDEQYF
17 TRBJ2-6 - TRBV9 - TGTGCCAGCAGCCCAGGGGGACTTCTTTCTGGGGCCAACGTCCTGACTTTC CASSPGGLLSGANVLTF
14 TRBJ2-5 - TRBV20-1 - TGCAGTGCTAGAGATCATGCAGGGCGGGAGACCCAGTACTTC CSARDHAGRETQYF
12 TRBJ1-2 few TRBV12-3/TRBV12-4 - TGTGCCAGCAGCAATCAGAACTATGGCTACACCTTC CASSNQNYGYTF
13 TRBJ1-6 many TRBV12-3/TRBV12-4 - TGTGCCAGCACCCTGGAACTCAGTTCACCCCTCCACTTT CASTLELSSPLHF
16 TRBJ2-2 - TRBV4-3 - TGCGCCAGCAGCCAAGAACTCGACGGCAACACCGGGGAGCTGTTTTTT CASSQELDGNTGELFF
15 TRBJ2-2 many TRBV6-5 - TGTGCCAGCAGTTACGAGGCGGAGATCACCGGGGAGCTGTTTTTT CASSYEAEITGELFF
17 TRBJ2-1 - TRBV7-2 - TGTGCCAGCAGCTCGACAGGCGCTTTTAGACACCACAATGAGCAGTTCTTC CASSSTGAFRHHNEQFF
15 TRBJ1-6 - TRBV15 - TGTGCCACCAGCAGAGGGATCTCGAGTAATTCACCCCTCCACTTT CATSRGISSNSPLHF
15 TRBJ2-7 few TRBV6-1 - TGTGCCAGCAGTACCCGGGATTCTACTACGTACGAGCAGTACTTC CASSTRDSTTYEQYF
14 TRBJ2-7 few TRBV11-2 - TGTGCCAGCAGCTTAGGCAGGGTTGTCTACGAGCAGTACTTC CASSLGRVVYEQYF
15 TRBJ2-1 - TRBV6-5 TRBD2 TGTGCCAGCAGTTACGGCCCAGCGGGAGTTGCTGAGCAGTTCTTC CASSYGPAGVAEQFF
14 TRBJ2-7 - TRBV2 - TGTGCCAGCGGTGGGTTACAGGGCGACTACGAGCAGTACTTC CASGGLQGDYEQYF
17 TRBJ1-4 - TRBV6-2/TRBV6-3 - TGTGCCAGCAGTTACTCGAGGACAACCGCAACTAATGAAAAACTGTTTTTT CASSYSRTTATNEKLFF
14 TRBJ2-5 - TRBV20-1 TRBD2 TGCAGTGCTTTCAACCTCGGGGGGGGGAAGACCCAGTACTTC CSAFNLGGGKTQYF
14 TRBJ2-7 few TRBV6-1 TRBD2 TGTGCCAGCAGTGACGGGACTAGCGCCTACGAGCAGTACTTC CASSDGTSAYEQYF
16 TRBJ1-6 few TRBV5-1 - TGCGCCAGCAGTTTCACTACAGGGAATCAACGTTCACCCCTCCACTTT CASSFTTGNQRSPLHF
11 TRBJ2-1 few TRBV10-3 - TGTGCCATCAGTGAGCATGATGAGCAGTTCTTC CAISEHDEQFF
15 TRBJ2-1 few TRBV2 TRBD2 TGTGCCAGCAGTGAACGGGGGGACTCCTACAATGAGCAGTTCTTC CASSERGDSYNEQFF
15 TRBJ2-5 many TRBV4-1 - TGCGCCAGCAGCCAAGGACGACAGTACCAAGAGACCCAGTACTTC CASSQGRQYQETQYF
14 TRBJ1-3 few TRBV12-3/TRBV12-4 - TGTGCCAGCACCCTGACAGTCTCTGGAAACACCATATATTTT CASTLTVSGNTIYF
16 TRBJ1-6 - TRBV5-4 - TGTGCCAGCAGCCCCGGAACCGGGAGACACTCGCCACCCCTCCACTTT CASSPGTGRHSPPLHF
14 TRBJ2-2 - TRBV10-3 TRBD1 TGTGCCAGCACGGATGGACAGGGCACCGGGGAGCTGTTTTTT CASTDGQGTGELFF
16 TRBJ2-7 - TRBV4-3 - TGCGCCAGCAGCCAAGACGACCTGCGACCCACCTACGAGCAGTACTTC CASSQDDLRPTYEQYF
13 TRBJ2-5 - TRBV5-4 TRBD2 TGTGCCAGCAGCCCGACTAGCGGGGAGACCCAGTACTTC CASSPTSGETQYF
13 TRBJ2-5 few TRBV28 - TGTGCCAGCAGTCCCTGGGAGGAGGAGACCCAGTACTTC CASSPWEEETQYF
19 TRBJ2-5 - TRBV10-3 TRBD1 TGTGCCATCAGCCCCGGGACAGGGTTAGGGACGGGGTACCAAGAGACCCAGTACTTC CAISPGTGLGTGYQETQYF
15 TRBJ1-2 few TRBV11-2 TRBD1 TGTGCCAGCAGCCGCGACAGGGGCCAGGTGAATGGCTACACCTTC CASSRDRGQVNGYTF
15 TRBJ2-1 - TRBV7-3 TRBD2 TGTGCCAGCAGCCCCCGGGGAGCGGGAATCGATGAGCAGTTCTTC CASSPRGAGIDEQFF
14 TRBJ1-1 - TRBV7-9 TRBD1 TGTGCCAGCACTTATAGGGGGCCGAACACTGAAGCTTTCTTT CASTYRGPNTEAFF
15 TRBJ2-7 - TRBV19 - TGTGCCAGTAGTGCCGGGACGGGGAGGTCCTACGAGCAGTACTTC CASSAGTGRSYEQYF
14 TRBJ2-5 - TRBV7-8 - TGTGCCAGCAGCTTGGCAGGACTACTGGAGACCCAGTACTTC CASSLAGLLETQYF
20 TRBJ2-1 few TRBV7-3 - TGTGCCAGCAGCTTATTAGCCATCGGGTTATTTGGAGGGCTGGGGAATGAGCAGTTCTTC CASSLLAIGLFGGLGNEQFF
17 TRBJ2-1 - TRBV4-2 TRBD2 TGTGCCAGCAGCCAAGAAGGAGCGGGAGGACCCTTGGATGAGCAGTTCTTC CASSQEGAGGPLDEQFF
14 TRBJ2-7 few TRBV9 - TGTGCCAGCAGCGCCGGGACCGTGAACTACGAGCAGTACTTC CASSAGTVNYEQYF
13 TRBJ1-1 - TRBV7-2 - TGTGCCAGCAGCTGGTTCAGGAACACTGAAGCTTTCTTT CASSWFRNTEAFF